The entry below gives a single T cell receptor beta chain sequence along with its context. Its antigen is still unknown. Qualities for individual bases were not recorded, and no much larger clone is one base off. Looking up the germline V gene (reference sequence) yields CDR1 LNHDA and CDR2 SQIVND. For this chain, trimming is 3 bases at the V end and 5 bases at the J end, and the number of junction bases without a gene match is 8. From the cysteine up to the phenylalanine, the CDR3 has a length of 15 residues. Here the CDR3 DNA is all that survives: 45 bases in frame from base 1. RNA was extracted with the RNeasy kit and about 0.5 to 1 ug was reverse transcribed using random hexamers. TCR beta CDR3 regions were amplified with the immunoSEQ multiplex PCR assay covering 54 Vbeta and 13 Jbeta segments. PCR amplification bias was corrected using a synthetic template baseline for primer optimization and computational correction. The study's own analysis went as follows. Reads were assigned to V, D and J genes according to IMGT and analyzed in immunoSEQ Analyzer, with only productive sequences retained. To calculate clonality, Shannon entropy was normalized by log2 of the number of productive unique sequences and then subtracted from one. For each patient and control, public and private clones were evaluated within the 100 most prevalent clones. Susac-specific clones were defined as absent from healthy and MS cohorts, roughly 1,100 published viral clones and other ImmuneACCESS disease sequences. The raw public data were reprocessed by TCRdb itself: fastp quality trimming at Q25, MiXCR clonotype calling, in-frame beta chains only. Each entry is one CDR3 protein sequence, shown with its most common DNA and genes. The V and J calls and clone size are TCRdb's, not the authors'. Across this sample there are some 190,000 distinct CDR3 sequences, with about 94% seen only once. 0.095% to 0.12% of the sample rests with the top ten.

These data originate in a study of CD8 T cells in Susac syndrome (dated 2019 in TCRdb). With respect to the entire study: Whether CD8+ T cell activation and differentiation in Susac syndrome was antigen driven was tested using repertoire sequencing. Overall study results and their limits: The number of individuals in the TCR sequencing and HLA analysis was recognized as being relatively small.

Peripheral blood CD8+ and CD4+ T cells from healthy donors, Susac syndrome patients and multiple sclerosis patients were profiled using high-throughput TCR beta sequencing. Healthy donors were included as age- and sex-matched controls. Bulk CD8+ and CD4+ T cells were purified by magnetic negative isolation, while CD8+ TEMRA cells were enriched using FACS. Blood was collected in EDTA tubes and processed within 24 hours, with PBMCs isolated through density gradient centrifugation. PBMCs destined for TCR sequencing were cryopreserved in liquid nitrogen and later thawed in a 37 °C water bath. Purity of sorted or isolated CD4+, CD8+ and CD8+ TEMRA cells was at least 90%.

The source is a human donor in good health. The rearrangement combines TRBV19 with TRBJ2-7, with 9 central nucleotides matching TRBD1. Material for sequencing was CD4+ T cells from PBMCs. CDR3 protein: CASSIAGTGIHEQYF. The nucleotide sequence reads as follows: TGTGCCAGTAGTATCGCCGGGACAGGGATCCACGAGCAGTACTTC.